Following are 27 T cell receptor beta chains from one sample sequenced in a study of cytomegalovirus exposure and HLA in healthy donors. Both 60 Vbeta primers and 13 Jbeta primers went into the PCR. Profiling relied on immunoSEQ multiplex PCR, and the TCRdb table lists in-frame clones only, not all of them. The table has approximately 190,000 clones, 75% to 90% seen once. Sequencing was carried out using PBMCs. The origin of the receptors is a woman in her forties or fifties in good health and CMV-seropositive.

In DNA, the CDR3 is TGTGCCAGCTCACCCGACAGCACCTACTCAGATACGCAGTATTTT. Translating it yields CASSPDSTYSDTQYF. J is TRBJ2-3 and V is TRBV18; D is possibly TRBD1 (5 bases). V lost 3 bases and J lost 4, with 14 bases in between. The CDR3 loop spans 15 amino acids. CDR1 and CDR2 (germline): KGHSH, LQKENI.

This chain uses TRBV11-2 with TRBJ2-5; D perhaps matches TRBD2 (8 bases). Germline V CDR1 and CDR2: SGHAT, FQNNGV. The length of the CDR3 is 16 residues. V shed 5 bases and J shed 5 bases, with 21 bases lying between them. For the CDR3, the DNA is TGTGCCAGCAGCCGGGGGGGTAAAGGGGGCCTGGAGACCCAGTACTTC. Residues: CASSRGGKGGLETQYF.

The chain has TRBV19 and TRBJ2-7; D gene ambiguous. The ends were cut back, 1 base at V and 3 bases at J, with 13 bases in the middle. The CDR3 runs to 15 residues. Germline CDR1 and CDR2: LNHDA and SQIVND (reference sequence). CDR3 bases: TGTGCCAGTAGTATAGGACTGGCGGTCTACTACGAGCAGTACTTC. Protein: CASSIGLAVYYEQYF.

This clone was picked up one time. The rearrangement uses TRBV15 and TRBJ1-5; no definite D call. The CDR3 is 13 residues long. V was pared by 0 bases and J by 6 bases, with 6 bases between. From germline, CDR1 is LNHNV and CDR2 YYDKDF (reference sequence). The CDR3 nucleotides read TGTGCCACCAGCAGAGATCCGGGTCAGCCCCAGCATTTT. Residues: CATSRDPGQPQHF. The whole variable domain, filled in from reference TRBV15 and TRBJ1-5, reads DAMVIQNPRYQVTQFGKPVTLSCSQTLNHNVMYWYQQKSSQAPKLLFHYYDKDFNNEADTPDNFQSRRPNTSFCFLDIRSPGLGDTAMYLCATSRDPGQPQHFGDGTRLSIL.

The V and J genes are TRBV18 and TRBJ2-7; possibly TRBD1 for D (6 bases). CDR3 length: 15 residues. V gave up 6 bases and J gave up 3 bases, with 18 bases separating them. Germline CDR1 and CDR2: KGHSH and LQKENI. This chain's CDR3 is CASSDRGTGNYEQYF. DNA of the CDR3: TGTGCCAGCTCCGACCGGGGAACAGGGAACTACGAGCAGTACTTC.

The rearrangement joins TRBV18 to TRBJ1-2; TRBD1 matches 7 bases. V shed 6 bases and J 2 bases; nucleotides not matched to a gene: 3. Germline lookup yields CDR1 KGHSH and CDR2 LQKENI. The CDR3 loop spans 13 amino acids. CDR3 nucleotide sequence: TGTGCCAGCTCCGAGGGACAGAACTATGGCTACACCTTC. Translating it yields CASSEGQNYGYTF.

The CDR3 coding sequence is TGTGCCAGCAGCTTAGACCTGGATCCAGGGGAAGAGACCCAGTACTTC. It yields the protein CASSLDLDPGEETQYF. The V call is TRBV7-9, the J call TRBJ2-5, with a possible D match to TRBD1 (6 bases). The CDR3 sequence is 16 residues long. Germline V gene lookup returns CDR1 SEHNR and CDR2 FQNEAQ (reference sequence). The V and J ends lost 1 base and 3 bases respectively, with 15 bases between them.

The J gene is TRBJ2-1, the V gene TRBV9; 7 bases match TRBD1. From germline, CDR1 is SGDLS and CDR2 YYNGEE. CDR3 length: 15 amino acids. Unmatched junction bases numbered 5, after V lost 0 bases and J lost 5 bases. The CDR3 sequence is CASSVEGARNNEQFF. The CDR3 DNA is TGTGCCAGCAGCGTAGAGGGGGCCCGAAACAATGAGCAGTTCTTC.

The genes are TRBV10-3 and TRBJ1-1; D may be TRBD1 (5 bases). Germline CDR1 is ENHRY and CDR2 is SYGVKD. This CDR3 has 16 amino acids. V shed 3 bases and J shed 3 bases, with 17 bases lying between them. The CDR3 DNA is TGTGCCATCAGTGAAGGACCGACAGCCGGGTACACTGAAGCTTTCTTT. Amino acids: CAISEGPTAGYTEAFF.

This chain connects TRBV10-3 to TRBJ1-3; a weak D match, TRBD1 (6 bases). The CDR3 runs to 14 residues. The germline V gene encodes CDR1 ENHRY and CDR2 SYGVKD. V was trimmed by 0 bases and J by 4 bases, leaving 7 bases between them. CDR3 sequence: CAISESGTGNTIYF. CDR3 nucleotide sequence: TGTGCCATCAGTGAGTCCGGGACAGGAAACACCATATATTTT.

The chain joins TRBV19 to TRBJ2-2; 7 bases match TRBD1. This CDR3 spans 13 amino acids. Trimming at V came to 4 bases and at J to 9 bases, leaving 5 bases not matched to a gene. CDR1 LNHDA and CDR2 SQIVND come from the germline V gene (reference sequence). As DNA, the CDR3 is TGTGCCAGTAGTAGGAGACAGGGCCGGGAGCTGTTTTTT. Translation gives CASSRRQGRELFF.

The chain recombines TRBV2 with TRBJ2-7; possible D gene TRBD1, 6 bases. V lost 3 bases, J lost 4 bases, and 13 bases lay in between. Germline assignment: CDR1 SNHLY and CDR2 FYNNEI. The CDR3 sequence is 14 residues long. This CDR3 reads CASSEAQGRYEQYF. CDR3 coding DNA: TGTGCCAGCAGTGAGGCTCAGGGGCGGTACGAGCAGTACTTC. Full variable domain (remainder filled in from reference TRBV2 and TRBJ2-7): EPEVTQTPSHQVTQMGQEVILRCVPISNHLYFYWYRQILGQKVEFLVSFYNNEISEKSEIFDDQFSVERPDGSNFTLKIRSTKLEDSAMYFCASSEAQGRYEQYFGPGTRLTVT.

This chain connects TRBV9 to TRBJ2-2; 16 nucleotides line up with TRBD2. Germline CDR1 reads SGDLS; CDR2 reads YYNGEE. After removal of 4 bases from V and 5 bases from J, the junction contained 14 bases not matched to a gene. This CDR3 region has 20 residues. For the CDR3, the DNA is TGTGCCAGCAGCTACCGCGCCGGGACTAGCGGGGGGGTTGGGACCGGGGAGCTGTTTTTT. Its translation: CASSYRAGTSGGVGTGELFF.

V and J are TRBV13 and TRBJ1-5; D unclear. CDR3 length: 13 amino acids. CDR1 and CDR2 from the germline V gene are PRHDT and FYEKMQ (reference sequence). Trimming took 0 bases from V and 6 from J, leaving 6 bases between them. CDR3 loop: CASSLGTGQPQHF. The CDR3 DNA reads TGTGCCAGCAGCTTAGGAACGGGTCAGCCCCAGCATTTT.

This sequence joins TRBV7-6 and TRBJ2-3; 7 bases agree with TRBD2. With 5 bases clipped from V and 1 base from J, the junction kept 6 bases outside the gene matches. CDR1 is SGHVS and CDR2 is FNYEAQ in the germline V gene. This CDR3 has 15 residues. The CDR3 reads CASSLHAGGTDTQYF. Written as DNA, the CDR3 is TGTGCCAGCAGCCTACACGCGGGGGGCACAGATACGCAGTATTTT.

This chain links TRBV18 with TRBJ1-3; perhaps TRBD1 as D (5 bases). Trimming stripped 8 bases from V and 2 bases from J, with 16 bases between. In germline, CDR1 is KGHSH, CDR2 LQKENI. The CDR3 runs to 15 residues. CDR3 bases: TGTGCCAGCACCGGGGCGGCGGGGCCTGGAAACACCATATATTTT. Protein product: CASTGAAGPGNTIYF.

There are a few counts of this clone. V is TRBV27 and J is TRBJ2-7; maybe TRBD2 (5 bases). CDR3 length equals 14 residues. Trimming cost V 3 bases and J 3 bases, with 12 bases left between them. CDR1 and CDR2 from the germline V gene are MNHEY and SMNVEV (reference sequence). Here the CDR3 reads CASSFTQDFYEQYF. The CDR3 region has the DNA TGTGCCAGCAGTTTCACCCAGGACTTCTACGAGCAGTACTTC.

As concerns this clone: The sample carries other DNA sequences with the same CDR3. The rearrangement uses TRBV7-3 and TRBJ2-3; 7 nucleotides agree with TRBD1. Losses at the gene ends were 4 bases for V and 1 base for J; bases not matched to a gene: 5. CDR3 size: 15 residues. CDR1 is SGHTA, CDR2 FQGTGA, per germline. Written as DNA, the CDR3 is TGTGCCAGCAGCTCTACAGGGGCGGGCACAGATACGCAGTATTTT. This gives the protein CASSSTGAGTDTQYF. The full variable domain, in which reference TRBV7-3 and TRBJ2-3 provide the parts outside the CDR3, is GAGVSQTPSNKVTEKGKYVELRCDPISGHTALYWYRQSLGQGPEFLIYFQGTGAADDSGLPNDRFFAVRPEGSVSTLKIQRTERGDSAVYLCASSSTGAGTDTQYFGPGTRLTVL.

The sample holds a few counts of this clone. V is TRBV14 and J is TRBJ2-3; 8 nucleotides match TRBD2. The CDR3 totals 17 residues. Germline loops: CDR1 SGHDN, CDR2 FVKESK. J lost 3 bases, V lost 0 bases, and 8 bases had no gene match. CDR3 DNA: TGTGCCAGCAGCCAAGATCCTTGGCGGGGGGCGACAGATACGCAGTATTTT. Translation gives CASSQDPWRGATDTQYF.

The sample holds a few counts of this clone. V is TRBV15 and J is TRBJ1-1; D is uncertain. Trimming cost V 3 bases and J 5 bases, with 19 bases left between them. Germline CDR1 is LNHNV and CDR2 is YYDKDF (reference sequence). This CDR3 contains 16 residues. The CDR3 DNA is TGTGCCACCAGCAGCCGCCACGGGGTGTCTAGTACTGAAGCTTTCTTT. It encodes CATSSRHGVSSTEAFF. Full variable domain (rest looked up from reference TRBV15 and TRBJ1-1): DAMVIQNPRYQVTQFGKPVTLSCSQTLNHNVMYWYQQKSSQAPKLLFHYYDKDFNNEADTPDNFQSRRPNTSFCFLDIRSPGLGDTAMYLCATSSRHGVSSTEAFFGQGTRLTVV.

The chain recombines TRBV5-6 with TRBJ1-3, with D maybe TRBD1 (5 bases). Trimming stripped 4 bases from V and 0 bases from J, with 14 bases between. The CDR3 spans 16 residues. The germline V gene has CDR1 SGHDT and CDR2 YYEEEE. CDR3 nucleotides: TGTGCCAGCAGCGGACCCAGGGCCCTCTCTGGAAACACCATATATTTT. Translation: CASSGPRALSGNTIYF.

The J gene is TRBJ2-7, the V gene TRBV7-2; TRBD1 agrees at 11 bases. CDR3 size: 15 residues. Germline trimming cut 5 bases from V and 5 bases from J; bases unmatched to any gene: 8. Germline assignment: CDR1 SGHTA and CDR2 FQGNSA. The CDR3 protein is CASSHRTGGVDEQYF. The CDR3 nucleotides read TGTGCCAGCAGCCACCGGACAGGGGGCGTGGACGAGCAGTACTTC.

The V and J genes are TRBV4-1 and TRBJ2-2, with D hard to call. This CDR3 has 14 amino acids. CDR1 is MGHRA and CDR2 is YSYEKL in the germline V gene. V dropped 0 bases and J dropped 2 bases, with 4 bases sitting between them. CDR3 loop: CASSQDVNTGELFF. In DNA, the CDR3 is TGCGCCAGCAGCCAAGACGTTAACACCGGGGAGCTGTTTTTT.

This clone was found a few times. The CDR3, as DNA: TGTGCCAGCAGCTGGGACACAAACTATGGCTACACCTTC. Amino acids: CASSWDTNYGYTF. This chain joins TRBV5-5 and TRBJ1-2, with D possibly being TRBD1 (6 bases). This CDR3 spans 13 amino acids. Germline assignment: CDR1 SGHKS and CDR2 YYEKEE (reference sequence). Trimming removed 3 bases at V and 2 bases at J, with 8 bases between.

The V call is TRBV5-8, the J call TRBJ2-2; 8 bases are shared with TRBD1. Germline V gene data show CDR1 as SGHTS and CDR2 as YDEGEE. This CDR3 contains 13 residues. The V gene end was trimmed by 2 bases and the J gene end by 7 bases; junction bases not matched to a gene: 1. CDR3 sequence reads: CASSLTGGGELFF. The DNA of the CDR3 is TGTGCCAGCAGCTTAACAGGGGGCGGGGAGCTGTTTTTT.

This rearrangement joins TRBV28 to TRBJ2-1; 7 bases match TRBD2. The germline V gene has CDR1 MDHEN and CDR2 SYDVKM. CDR3 size: 18 residues. The junction had 18 bases not matched to a gene; V was cut back by 6 bases and J by 4 bases. The CDR3 nucleotides read TGTGCCAGCAGCTGGGGGGGGTCCTACGAGAAGAGATACAATGAGCAGTTCTTC. It codes for CASSWGGSYEKRYNEQFF.

The V call is TRBV18, the J call TRBJ1-5; 7 nucleotides line up with TRBD1. Germline assignment: CDR1 KGHSH and CDR2 LQKENI. V was clipped by 5 bases and J by 2 bases; unmatched bases: 12. This CDR3 is 17 amino acids long. The CDR3 loop reads CASSFGGRGLGNQPQHF. The DNA of the CDR3 is TGTGCCAGCTCATTCGGCGGGAGGGGGCTCGGCAATCAGCCCCAGCATTTT.